This T cell receptor (beta chain) was retrieved from a study of shared clonotypes between healthy human individuals. In this sample, this clone turned up once. Naive-designated CD8 cells lacked CD45RO, were positively enriched for CCR7, and omitted terminally differentiated effector memory CD45RA+ cells. Clones were sequenced by immunoSEQ multiplex PCR, and TCRdb holds only the in-frame ones, with some missing. In the table there are some 2,100,000 clones, about 93% of which are singletons. CDR1 and CDR2 from the germline V gene are MNHEY and SMNVEV (reference sequence). This CDR3 has 17 amino acids. Trimming took 6 bases from V and 0 from J; bases not matched to a gene: 7.

Sequenced material: naive CD8+ T cells from PBMCs. This rearrangement joins TRBV27 to TRBJ2-6, with 8 positions matching TRBD1. This clonotype originated in a man aged 18-30 years in good health. Some clones in this sample may be carry-over from other donors' samples. The CDR3 loop is CASRRGTGYSGANVLTF. The CDR3 DNA follows: TGTGCCAGCAGACGGGGGACAGGCTACTCTGGGGCCAACGTCCTGACTTTC.